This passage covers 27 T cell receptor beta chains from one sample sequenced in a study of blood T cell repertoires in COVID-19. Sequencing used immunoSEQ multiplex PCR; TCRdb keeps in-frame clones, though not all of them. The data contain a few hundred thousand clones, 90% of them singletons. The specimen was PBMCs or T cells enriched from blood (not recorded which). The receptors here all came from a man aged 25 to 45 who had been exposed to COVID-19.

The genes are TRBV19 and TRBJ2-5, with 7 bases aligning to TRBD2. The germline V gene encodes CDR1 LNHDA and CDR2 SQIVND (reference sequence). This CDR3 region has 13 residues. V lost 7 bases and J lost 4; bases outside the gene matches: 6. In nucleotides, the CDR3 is TGTGCCAGTACGGGGTCGGGGGGAGAGACCCAGTACTTC. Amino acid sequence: CASTGSGGETQYF. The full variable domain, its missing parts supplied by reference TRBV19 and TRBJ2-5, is DGGITQSPKYLFRKEGQNVTLSCEQNLNHDAMYWYRQDPGQGLRLIYYSQIVNDFQKGDIAEGYSVSREKKESFPLTVTSAQKNPTAFYLCASTGSGGETQYFGPGTRLLVL.

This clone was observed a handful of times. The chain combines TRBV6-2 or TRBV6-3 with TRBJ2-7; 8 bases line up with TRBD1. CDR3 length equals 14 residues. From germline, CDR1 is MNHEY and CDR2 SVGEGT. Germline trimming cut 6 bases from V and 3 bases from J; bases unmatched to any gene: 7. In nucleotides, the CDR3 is TGTGCCAGCAGCCAATGGACAGGGATCTACGAGCAGTACTTC. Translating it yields CASSQWTGIYEQYF.

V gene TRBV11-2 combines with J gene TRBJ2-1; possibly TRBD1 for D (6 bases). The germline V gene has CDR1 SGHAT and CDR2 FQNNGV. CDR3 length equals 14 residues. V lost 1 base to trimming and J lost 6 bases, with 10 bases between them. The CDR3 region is CASSLGDTPNEQFF. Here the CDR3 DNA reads TGTGCCAGCAGCTTAGGGGACACCCCCAATGAGCAGTTCTTC. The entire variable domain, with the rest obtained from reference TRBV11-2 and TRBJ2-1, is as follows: EAGVAQSPRYKIIEKRQSVAFWCNPISGHATLYWYQQILGQGPKLLIQFQNNGVVDDSQLPKDRFSAERLKGVDSTLKIQPAKLEDSAVYLCASSLGDTPNEQFFGPGTRLTVL.

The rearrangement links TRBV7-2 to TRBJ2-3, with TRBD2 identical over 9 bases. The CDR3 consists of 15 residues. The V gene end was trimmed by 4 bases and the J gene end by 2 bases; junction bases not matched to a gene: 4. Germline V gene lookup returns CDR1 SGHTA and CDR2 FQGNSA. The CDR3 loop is CASSWIAGDTDTQYF. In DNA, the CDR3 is TGTGCCAGCAGCTGGATAGCGGGGGACACAGATACGCAGTATTTT.

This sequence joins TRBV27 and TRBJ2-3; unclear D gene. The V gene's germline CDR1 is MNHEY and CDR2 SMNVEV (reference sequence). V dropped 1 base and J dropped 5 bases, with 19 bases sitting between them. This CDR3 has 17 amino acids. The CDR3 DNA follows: TGTGCCAGCAGTTTATTCCCGGCAGGTCGGAACTTAGATACGCAGTATTTT. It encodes CASSLFPAGRNLDTQYF.

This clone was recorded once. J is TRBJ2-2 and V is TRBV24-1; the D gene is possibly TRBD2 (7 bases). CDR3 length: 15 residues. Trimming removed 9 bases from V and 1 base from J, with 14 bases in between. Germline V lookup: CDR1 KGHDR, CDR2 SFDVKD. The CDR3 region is CATAGAGKNTGELFF. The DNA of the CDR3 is TGTGCCACCGCGGGGGCAGGGAAGAACACCGGGGAGCTGTTTTTT.

CDR3 nucleotide sequence: TGCGCCAGCAGCATAAACAGGAACACTGAAGCTTTCTTT. Its translation is CASSINRNTEAFF. The V and J genes are TRBV5-1 and TRBJ1-1; D remains ambiguous. The CDR3 is 13 amino acids. V lost 4 bases, J lost 1 base, and 8 bases lay in between. Germline CDR1 and CDR2: SGHRS and YFSETQ.

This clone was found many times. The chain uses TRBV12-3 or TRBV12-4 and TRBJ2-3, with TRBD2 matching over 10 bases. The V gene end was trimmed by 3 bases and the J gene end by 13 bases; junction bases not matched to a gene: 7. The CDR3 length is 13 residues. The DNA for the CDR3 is TGTGCCAGCAGTTTGAGCGGGGGGGCGGATAAGTATTTT. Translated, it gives CASSLSGGADKYF.

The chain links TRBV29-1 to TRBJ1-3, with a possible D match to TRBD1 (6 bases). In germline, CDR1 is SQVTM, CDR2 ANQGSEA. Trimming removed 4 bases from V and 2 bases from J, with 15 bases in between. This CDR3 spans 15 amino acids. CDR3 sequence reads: CSVVVRGAAGNTIYF. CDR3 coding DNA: TGCAGCGTTGTGGTCCGGGGGGCCGCTGGAAACACCATATATTTT.

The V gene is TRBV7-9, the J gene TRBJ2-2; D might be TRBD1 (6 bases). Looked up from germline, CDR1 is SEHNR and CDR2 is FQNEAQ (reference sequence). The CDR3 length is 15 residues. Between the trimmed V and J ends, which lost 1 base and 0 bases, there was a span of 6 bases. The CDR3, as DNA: TGTGCCAGCAGCTTAGGGACAGCGAACACCGGGGAGCTGTTTTTT. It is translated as CASSLGTANTGELFF.

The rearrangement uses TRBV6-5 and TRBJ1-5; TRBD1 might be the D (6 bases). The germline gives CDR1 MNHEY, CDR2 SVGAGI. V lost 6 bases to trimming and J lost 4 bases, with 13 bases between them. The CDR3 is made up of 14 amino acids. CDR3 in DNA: TGTGCCAGCAGCAAGGGGGGGGGTAATCAGCCCCAGCATTTT. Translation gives CASSKGGGNQPQHF.

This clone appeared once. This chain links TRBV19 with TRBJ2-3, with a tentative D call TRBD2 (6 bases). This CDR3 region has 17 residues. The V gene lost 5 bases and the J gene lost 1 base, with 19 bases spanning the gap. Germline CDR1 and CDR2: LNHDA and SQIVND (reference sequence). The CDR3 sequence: CASSPPGGGPRTDTQYF. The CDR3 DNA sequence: TGTGCCAGTAGTCCGCCCGGAGGAGGGCCCCGCACAGATACGCAGTATTTT.

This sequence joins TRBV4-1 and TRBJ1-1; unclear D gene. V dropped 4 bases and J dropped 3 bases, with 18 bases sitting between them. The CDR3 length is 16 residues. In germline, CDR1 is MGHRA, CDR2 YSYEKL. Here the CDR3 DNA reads TGCGCCAGCAGCCTTATAAGGATCGGGTCACACACTGAAGCTTTCTTT. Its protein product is CASSLIRIGSHTEAFF.

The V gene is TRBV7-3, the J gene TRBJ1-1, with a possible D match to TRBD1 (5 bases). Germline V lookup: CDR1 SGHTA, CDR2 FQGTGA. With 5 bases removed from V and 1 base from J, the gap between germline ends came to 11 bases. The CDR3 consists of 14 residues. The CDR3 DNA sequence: TGTGCCAGCAGCCCTGGGGCAGGGAACACTGAAGCTTTCTTT. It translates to CASSPGAGNTEAFF.

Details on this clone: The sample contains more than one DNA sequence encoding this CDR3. Written as DNA, the CDR3 is TGTGCCAGCAGTTTATCAGGGAGCACTGAAGCTTTCTTT. Amino acid sequence: CASSLSGSTEAFF. The V and J genes are TRBV27 and TRBJ1-1; D is unclear. The CDR3 spans 13 residues. The V gene's germline CDR1 is MNHEY and CDR2 SMNVEV (reference sequence). The ends were cut back, 0 bases at V and 4 bases at J, with 6 bases in the middle.

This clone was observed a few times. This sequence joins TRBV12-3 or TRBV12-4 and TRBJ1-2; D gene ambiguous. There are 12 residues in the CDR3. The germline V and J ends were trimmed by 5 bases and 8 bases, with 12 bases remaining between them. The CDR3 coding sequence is TGTGCCAGCAGTCCGCGGGATTTCGGCTACACCTTC. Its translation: CASSPRDFGYTF.

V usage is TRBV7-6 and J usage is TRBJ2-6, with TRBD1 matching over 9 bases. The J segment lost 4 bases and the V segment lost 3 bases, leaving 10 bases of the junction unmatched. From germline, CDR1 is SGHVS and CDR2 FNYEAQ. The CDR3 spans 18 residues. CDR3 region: CASSFRDRVKSGANVLTF. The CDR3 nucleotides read TGTGCCAGCAGCTTCCGGGACAGGGTAAAATCCGGGGCCAACGTCCTGACTTTC.

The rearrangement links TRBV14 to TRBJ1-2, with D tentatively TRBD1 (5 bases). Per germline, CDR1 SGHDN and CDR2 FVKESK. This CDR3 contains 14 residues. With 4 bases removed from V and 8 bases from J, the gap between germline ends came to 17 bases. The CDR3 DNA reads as TGTGCCAGCAGCCCAAAGACAGTACAAGTCGGCTACACCTTC. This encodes CASSPKTVQVGYTF.

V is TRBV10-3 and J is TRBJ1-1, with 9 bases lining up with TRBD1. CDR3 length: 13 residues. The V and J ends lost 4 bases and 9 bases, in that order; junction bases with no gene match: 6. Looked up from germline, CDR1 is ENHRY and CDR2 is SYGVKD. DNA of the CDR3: TGTGCCATCAGTGGGGACAGGGATGGAAAAGCTTTCTTT. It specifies CAISGDRDGKAFF.

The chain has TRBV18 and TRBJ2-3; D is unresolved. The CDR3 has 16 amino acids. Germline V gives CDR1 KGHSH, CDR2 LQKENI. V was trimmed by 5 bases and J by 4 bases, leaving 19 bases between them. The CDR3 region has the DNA TGTGCCAGCTCAGTATCTGCAACCCCCCGCGCAGATACGCAGTATTTT. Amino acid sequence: CASSVSATPRADTQYF.

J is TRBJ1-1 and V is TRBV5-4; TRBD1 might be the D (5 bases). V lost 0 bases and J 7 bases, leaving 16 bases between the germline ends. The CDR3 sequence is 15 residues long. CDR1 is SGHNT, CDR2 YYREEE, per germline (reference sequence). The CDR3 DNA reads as TGTGCCAGCAGCTTGGGGGGCGTCTTGACTGTTGAAGCTTTCTTT. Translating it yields CASSLGGVLTVEAFF.

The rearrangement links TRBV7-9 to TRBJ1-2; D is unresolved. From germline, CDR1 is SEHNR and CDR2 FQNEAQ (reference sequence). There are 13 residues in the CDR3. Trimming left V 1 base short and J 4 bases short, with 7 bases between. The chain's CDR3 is CASSLEHIYGYTF. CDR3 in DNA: TGTGCCAGCAGCTTAGAACACATCTATGGCTACACCTTC.

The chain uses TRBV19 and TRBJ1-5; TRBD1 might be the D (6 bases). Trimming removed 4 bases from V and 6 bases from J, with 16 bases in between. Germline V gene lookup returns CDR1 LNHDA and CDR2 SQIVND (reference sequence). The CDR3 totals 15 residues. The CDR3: CASSTRDIVAQPQHF. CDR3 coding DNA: TGTGCCAGTAGTACACGGGACATCGTGGCTCAGCCCCAGCATTTT. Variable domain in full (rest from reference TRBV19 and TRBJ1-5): DGGITQSPKYLFRKEGQNVTLSCEQNLNHDAMYWYRQDPGQGLRLIYYSQIVNDFQKGDIAEGYSVSREKKESFPLTVTSAQKNPTAFYLCASSTRDIVAQPQHFGDGTRLSIL.

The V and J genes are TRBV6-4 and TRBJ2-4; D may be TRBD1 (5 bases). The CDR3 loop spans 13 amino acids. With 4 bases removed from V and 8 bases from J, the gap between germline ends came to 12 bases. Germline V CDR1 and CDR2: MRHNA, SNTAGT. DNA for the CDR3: TGTGCCAGCAGTGGGGGCACGGGTGACATTCAGTACTTC. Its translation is CASSGGTGDIQYF.

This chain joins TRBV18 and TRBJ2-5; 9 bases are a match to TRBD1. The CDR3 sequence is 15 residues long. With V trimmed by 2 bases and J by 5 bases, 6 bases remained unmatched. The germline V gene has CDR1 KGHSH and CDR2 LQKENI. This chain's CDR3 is CASSPSWTGEETQYF. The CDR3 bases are TGTGCCAGCTCACCATCCTGGACAGGGGAGGAGACCCAGTACTTC.

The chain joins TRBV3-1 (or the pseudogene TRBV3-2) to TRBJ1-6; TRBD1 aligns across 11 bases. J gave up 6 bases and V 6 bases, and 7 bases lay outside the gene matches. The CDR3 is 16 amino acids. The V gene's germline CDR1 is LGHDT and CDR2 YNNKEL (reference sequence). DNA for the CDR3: TGTGCCAGCAGTAATCTAGGGACAGGGGGTAATTCACCCCTCCACTTT. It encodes CASSNLGTGGNSPLHF.

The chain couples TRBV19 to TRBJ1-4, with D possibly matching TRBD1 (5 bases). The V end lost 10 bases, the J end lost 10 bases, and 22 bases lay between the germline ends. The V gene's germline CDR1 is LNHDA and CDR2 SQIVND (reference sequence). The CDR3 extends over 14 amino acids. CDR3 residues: CAIREALGQGKLFF. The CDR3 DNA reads TGTGCCATCAGGGAAGCCCTCGGCCAGGGAAAACTGTTTTTT. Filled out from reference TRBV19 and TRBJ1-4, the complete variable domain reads DGGITQSPKYLFRKEGQNVTLSCEQNLNHDAMYWYRQDPGQGLRLIYYSQIVNDFQKGDIAEGYSVSREKKESFPLTVTSAQKNPTAFYLCAIREALGQGKLFFGSGTQLSVL.